This T cell receptor beta chain appears in the sequencing data of a study of blood T cells in healthy people across ages. General observations from the study: A roughly linear fall in TCR beta diversity per million T cells was seen with increasing age.

CDR3 length equals 8 residues. From germline, CDR1 is SQVTM and CDR2 ANQGSEA. A J-beta primer mix and a sample-barcoded 5' primer were used in a second PCR of about 7 to 12 cycles. Each CDR3 protein is one row after TCRdb ran MiXCR on the 5' RACE reads. The sample yields about 900,000 distinct CDR3 sequences, 48% seen once. Of note for this clonotype: Antigen unknown.

The chain is built from TRBV29-1 and TRBJ2-4; D gene ambiguous. TRBJ2-7 explains the end of the DNA better; the J call may be wrong. Input material: blood. This receptor was identified in a man between 25 and 39 years old in good health. CDR3 nucleotides: TGCACCGACAACGAGCAGTACTTC. This gives the protein CTDNEQYF.